The T cell receptor (beta chain) under discussion was sequenced for a study of monozygotic twins with inflammatory bowel disease. After re-calling the 5' RACE reads, TCRdb lists one entry per CDR3 protein, DNA absent. The sample data list more than 300,000 distinct CDR3 sequences. Per the germline V gene, CDR1 is GTSNPN and CDR2 is SVGIG (reference sequence). CDR3 length: 11 residues. The chain employs TRBV30 and TRBJ2-1. The TCR sequence derives from a human donor with ulcerative colitis or Crohn's disease, or a healthy co-twin of an affected twin (not recorded which). The material sequenced was blood. This chain's CDR3 is CAWSVLNEQFF.